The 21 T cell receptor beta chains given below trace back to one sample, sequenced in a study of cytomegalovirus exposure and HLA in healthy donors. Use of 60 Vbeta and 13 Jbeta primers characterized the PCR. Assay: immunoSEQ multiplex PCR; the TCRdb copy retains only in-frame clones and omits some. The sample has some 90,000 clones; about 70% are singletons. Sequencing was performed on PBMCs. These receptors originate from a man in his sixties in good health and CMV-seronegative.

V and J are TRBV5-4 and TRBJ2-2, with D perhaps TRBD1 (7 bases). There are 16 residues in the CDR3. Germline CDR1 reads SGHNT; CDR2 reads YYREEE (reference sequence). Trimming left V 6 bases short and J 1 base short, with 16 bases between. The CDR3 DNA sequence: TGTGCCAGCACCAGGGGGGTGCTGCAGAACACCGGGGAGCTGTTTTTT. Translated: CASTRGVLQNTGELFF. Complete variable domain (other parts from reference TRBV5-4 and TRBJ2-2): ETGVTQSPTHLIKTRGQQVTLRCSSQSGHNTVSWYQQALGQGPQFIFQYYREEENGRGNFPPRFSGLQFPNYSSELNVNALELDDSALYLCASTRGVLQNTGELFFGEGSRLTVL.

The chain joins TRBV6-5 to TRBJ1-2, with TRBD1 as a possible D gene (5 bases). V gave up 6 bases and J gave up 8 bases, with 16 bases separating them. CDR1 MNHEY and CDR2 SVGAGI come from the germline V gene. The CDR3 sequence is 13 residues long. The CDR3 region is CASSEQVYGGYTF. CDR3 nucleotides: TGTGCCAGCAGCGAACAGGTCTACGGCGGCTACACCTTC.

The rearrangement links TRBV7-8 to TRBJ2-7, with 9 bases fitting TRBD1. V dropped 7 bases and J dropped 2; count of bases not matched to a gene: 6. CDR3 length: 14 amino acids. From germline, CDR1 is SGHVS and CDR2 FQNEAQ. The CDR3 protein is CASTLRDRAYEQYF. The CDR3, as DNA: TGTGCCAGCACCCTCCGGGACAGGGCCTACGAGCAGTACTTC. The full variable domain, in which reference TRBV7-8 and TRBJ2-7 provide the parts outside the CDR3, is GAGVSQSPRYKVAKRGQDVALRCDPISGHVSLFWYQQALGQGPEFLTYFQNEAQLDKSGLPSDRFFAERPEGSVSTLKIQRTQQEDSAVYLCASTLRDRAYEQYFGPGTRLTVT.

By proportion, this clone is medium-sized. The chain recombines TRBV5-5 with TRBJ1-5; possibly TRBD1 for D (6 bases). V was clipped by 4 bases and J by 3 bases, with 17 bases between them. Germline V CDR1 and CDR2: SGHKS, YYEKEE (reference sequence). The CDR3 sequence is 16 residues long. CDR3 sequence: CASSTEGGRVNQPQHF. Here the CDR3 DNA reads TGTGCCAGCAGCACAGAGGGGGGGCGAGTCAATCAGCCCCAGCATTTT.

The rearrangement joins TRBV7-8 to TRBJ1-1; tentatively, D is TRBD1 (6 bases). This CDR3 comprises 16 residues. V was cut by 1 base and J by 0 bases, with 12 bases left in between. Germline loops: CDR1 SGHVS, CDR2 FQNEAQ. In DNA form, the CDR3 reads TGTGCCAGCAGCTTAGTTGGGGGGGGCCTGAACACTGAAGCTTTCTTT. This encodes CASSLVGGGLNTEAFF.

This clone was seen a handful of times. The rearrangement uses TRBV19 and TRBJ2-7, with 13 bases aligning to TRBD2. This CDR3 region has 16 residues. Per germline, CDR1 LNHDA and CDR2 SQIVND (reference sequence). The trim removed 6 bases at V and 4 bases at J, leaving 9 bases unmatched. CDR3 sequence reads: CASSYGLAGVGYEQYF. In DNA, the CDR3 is TGTGCCAGTAGCTACGGACTAGCGGGAGTGGGGTACGAGCAGTACTTC. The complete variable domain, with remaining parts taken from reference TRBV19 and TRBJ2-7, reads DGGITQSPKYLFRKEGQNVTLSCEQNLNHDAMYWYRQDPGQGLRLIYYSQIVNDFQKGDIAEGYSVSREKKESFPLTVTSAQKNPTAFYLCASSYGLAGVGYEQYFGPGTRLTVT.

CDR3 in amino acids: CASNRGAYEQYF. CDR3 nucleotides: TGTGCCAGCAATCGCGGGGCGTACGAGCAGTACTTC. The chain is built from TRBV28 and TRBJ2-7; TRBD2 is a possible D gene (6 bases). V gave up 7 bases and J gave up 4 bases, with 11 bases separating them. Per germline, CDR1 MDHEN and CDR2 SYDVKM. The CDR3 is made up of 12 amino acids.

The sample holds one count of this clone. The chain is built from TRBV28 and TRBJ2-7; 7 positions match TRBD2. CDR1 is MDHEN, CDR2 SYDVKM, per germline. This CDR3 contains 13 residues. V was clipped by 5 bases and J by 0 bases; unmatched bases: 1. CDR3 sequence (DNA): TGTGCCAGCAGTGCGGGGGTCTCCTACGAGCAGTACTTC. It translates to CASSAGVSYEQYF. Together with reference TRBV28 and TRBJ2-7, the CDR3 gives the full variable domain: DVKVTQSSRYLVKRTGEKVFLECVQDMDHENMFWYRQDPGLGLRLIYFSYDVKMKEKGDIPEGYSVSREKKERFSLILESASTNQTSMYLCASSAGVSYEQYFGPGTRLTVT.

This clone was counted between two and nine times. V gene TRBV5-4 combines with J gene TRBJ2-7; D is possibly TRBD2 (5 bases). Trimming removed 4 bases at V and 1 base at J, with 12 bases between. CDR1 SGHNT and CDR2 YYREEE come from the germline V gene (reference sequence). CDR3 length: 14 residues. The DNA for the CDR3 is TGTGCCAGCAGCCCCAGACTATCTTCCTACGAGCAGTACTTC. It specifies CASSPRLSSYEQYF.

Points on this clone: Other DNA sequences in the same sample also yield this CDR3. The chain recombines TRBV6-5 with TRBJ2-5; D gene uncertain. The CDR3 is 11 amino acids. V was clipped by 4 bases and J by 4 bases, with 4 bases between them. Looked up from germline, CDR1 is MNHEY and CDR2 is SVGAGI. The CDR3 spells CASSFGETQYF. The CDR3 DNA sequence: TGTGCCAGCAGTTTCGGAGAGACCCAGTACTTC.

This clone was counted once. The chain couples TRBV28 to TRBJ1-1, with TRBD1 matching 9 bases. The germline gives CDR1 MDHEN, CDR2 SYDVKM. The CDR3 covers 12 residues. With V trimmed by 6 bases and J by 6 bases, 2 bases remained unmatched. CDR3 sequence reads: CASSRTGAEAFF. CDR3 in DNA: TGTGCCAGCAGCAGGACAGGGGCTGAAGCTTTCTTT.

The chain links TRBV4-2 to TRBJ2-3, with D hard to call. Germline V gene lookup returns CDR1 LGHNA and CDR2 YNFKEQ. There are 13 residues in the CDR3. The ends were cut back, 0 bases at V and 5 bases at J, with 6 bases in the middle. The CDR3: CASSQDPLDTQYF. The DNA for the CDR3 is TGTGCCAGCAGCCAAGACCCCCTAGATACGCAGTATTTT.

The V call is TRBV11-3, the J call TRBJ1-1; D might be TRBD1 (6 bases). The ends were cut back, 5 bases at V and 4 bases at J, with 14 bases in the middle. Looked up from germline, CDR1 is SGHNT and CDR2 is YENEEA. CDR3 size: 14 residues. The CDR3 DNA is TGTGCCAGCAGCCGAGGGGGGGGTTCCACTGAAGCTTTCTTT. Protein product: CASSRGGGSTEAFF.

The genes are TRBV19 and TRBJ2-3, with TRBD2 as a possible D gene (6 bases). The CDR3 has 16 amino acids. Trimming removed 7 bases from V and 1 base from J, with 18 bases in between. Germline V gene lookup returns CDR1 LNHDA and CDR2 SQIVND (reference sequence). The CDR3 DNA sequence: TGTGCCAGTACCCCCTCCTCGGGGGTGGGCACAGATACGCAGTATTTT. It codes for CASTPSSGVGTDTQYF.

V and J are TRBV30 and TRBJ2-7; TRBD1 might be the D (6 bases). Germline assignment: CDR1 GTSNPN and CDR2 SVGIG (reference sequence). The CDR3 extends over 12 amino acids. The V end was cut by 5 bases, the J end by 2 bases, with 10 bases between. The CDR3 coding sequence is TGTGCCTGGTCTGGGACAACCTACGAGCAGTACTTC. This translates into CAWSGTTYEQYF.

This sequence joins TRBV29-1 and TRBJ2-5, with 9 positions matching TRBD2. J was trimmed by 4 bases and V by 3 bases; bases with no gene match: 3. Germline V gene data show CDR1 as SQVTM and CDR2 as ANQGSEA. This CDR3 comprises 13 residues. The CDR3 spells CSVDRGRGETQYF. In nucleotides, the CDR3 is TGCAGCGTTGATCGCGGGAGGGGAGAGACCCAGTACTTC.

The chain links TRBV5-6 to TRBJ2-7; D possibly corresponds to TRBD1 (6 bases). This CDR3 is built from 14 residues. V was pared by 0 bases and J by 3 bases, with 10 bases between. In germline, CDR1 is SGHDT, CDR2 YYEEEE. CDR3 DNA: TGTGCCAGCAGCTTGGGGGGGCTGTTCTACGAGCAGTACTTC. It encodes CASSLGGLFYEQYF.

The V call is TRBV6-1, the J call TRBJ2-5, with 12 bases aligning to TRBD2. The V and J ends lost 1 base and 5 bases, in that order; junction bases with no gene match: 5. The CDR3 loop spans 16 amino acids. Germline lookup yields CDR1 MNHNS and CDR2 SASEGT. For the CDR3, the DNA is TGTGCCAGCAGTGAAGGGCTAGCGGGAGGGAGGGAGACCCAGTACTTC. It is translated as CASSEGLAGGRETQYF.

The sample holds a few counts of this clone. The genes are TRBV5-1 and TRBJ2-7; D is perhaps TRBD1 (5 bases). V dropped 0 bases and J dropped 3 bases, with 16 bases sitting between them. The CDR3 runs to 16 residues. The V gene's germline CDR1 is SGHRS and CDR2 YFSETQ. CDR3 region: CASSLGFGHLSYEQYF. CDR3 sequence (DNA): TGCGCCAGCAGCTTGGGGTTTGGACACCTAAGCTACGAGCAGTACTTC.

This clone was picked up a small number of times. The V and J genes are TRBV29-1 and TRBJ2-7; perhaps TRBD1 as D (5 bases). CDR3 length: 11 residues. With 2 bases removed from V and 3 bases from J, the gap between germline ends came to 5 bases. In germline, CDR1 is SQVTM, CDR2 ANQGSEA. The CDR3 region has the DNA TGCAGCGTTGAAAGGGGCTACGAGCAGTACTTC. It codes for CSVERGYEQYF.

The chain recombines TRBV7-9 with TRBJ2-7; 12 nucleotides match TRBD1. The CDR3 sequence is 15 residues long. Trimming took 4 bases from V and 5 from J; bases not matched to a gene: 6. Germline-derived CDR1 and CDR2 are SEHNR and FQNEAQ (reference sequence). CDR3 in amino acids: CASSYSGTGGDEQYF. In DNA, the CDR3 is TGTGCCAGCAGCTATTCCGGGACAGGGGGCGACGAGCAGTACTTC. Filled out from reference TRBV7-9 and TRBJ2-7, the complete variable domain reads DTGVSQNPRHKITKRGQNVTFRCDPISEHNRLYWYRQTLGQGPEFLTYFQNEAQLEKSRLLSDRFSAERPKGSFSTLEIQRTEQGDSAMYLCASSYSGTGGDEQYFGPGTRLTVT.